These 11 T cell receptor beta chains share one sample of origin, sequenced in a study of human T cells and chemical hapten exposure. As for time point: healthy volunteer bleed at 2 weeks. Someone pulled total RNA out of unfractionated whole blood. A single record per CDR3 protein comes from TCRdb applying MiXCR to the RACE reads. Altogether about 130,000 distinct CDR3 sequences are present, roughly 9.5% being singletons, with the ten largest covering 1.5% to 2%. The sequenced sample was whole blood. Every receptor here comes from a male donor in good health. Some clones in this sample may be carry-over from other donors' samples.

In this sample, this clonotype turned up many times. CDR3 amino acids: CASSLSGSAQNTEAFF. The CDR3 DNA follows: TGTGCCAGCAGTTTATCCGGGTCGGCACAGAACACTGAAGCTTTCTTT. The chain uses TRBV12-3 or TRBV12-4 and TRBJ1-1; D gene uncertain. The CDR3 length is 16 residues. V dropped 2 bases and J dropped 1 base, with 14 bases sitting between them.

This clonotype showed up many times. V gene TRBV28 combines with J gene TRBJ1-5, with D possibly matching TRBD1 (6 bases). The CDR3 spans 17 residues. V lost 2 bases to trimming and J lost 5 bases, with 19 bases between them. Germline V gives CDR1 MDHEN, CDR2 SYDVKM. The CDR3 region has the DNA TGTGCCAGCAGTTTAGTATTTAGGGCGGGGGGCCATCAGCCCCAGCATTTT. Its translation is CASSLVFRAGGHQPQHF.

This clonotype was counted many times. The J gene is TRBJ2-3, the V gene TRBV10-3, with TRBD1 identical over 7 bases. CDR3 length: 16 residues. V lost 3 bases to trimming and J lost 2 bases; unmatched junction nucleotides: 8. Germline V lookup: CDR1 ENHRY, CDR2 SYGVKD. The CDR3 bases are TGTGCCATCAGTGACCCCCGGACAGGCCTCACAGATACGCAGTATTTT. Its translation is CAISDPRTGLTDTQYF.

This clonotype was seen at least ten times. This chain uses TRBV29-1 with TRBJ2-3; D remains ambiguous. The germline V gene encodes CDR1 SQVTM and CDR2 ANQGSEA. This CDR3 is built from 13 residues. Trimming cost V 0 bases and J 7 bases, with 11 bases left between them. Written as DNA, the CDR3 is TGCAGCGTTGAAGATCGCGGCAGAAATACGCAGTATTTT. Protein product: CSVEDRGRNTQYF.

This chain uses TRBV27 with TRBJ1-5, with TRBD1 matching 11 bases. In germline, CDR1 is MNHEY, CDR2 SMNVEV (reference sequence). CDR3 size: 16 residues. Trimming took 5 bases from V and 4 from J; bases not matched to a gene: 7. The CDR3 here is CASSGHGQGANQPQHF. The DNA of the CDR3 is TGTGCCAGCAGTGGGCACGGACAGGGGGCAAATCAGCCCCAGCATTTT.

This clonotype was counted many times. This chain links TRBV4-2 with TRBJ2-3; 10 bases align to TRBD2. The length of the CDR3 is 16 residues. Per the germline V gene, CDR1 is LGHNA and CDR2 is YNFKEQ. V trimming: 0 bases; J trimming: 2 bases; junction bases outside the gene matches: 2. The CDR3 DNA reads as TGTGCCAGCAGCCAAGATCTAGCGGGAGTCACAGATACGCAGTATTTT. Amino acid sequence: CASSQDLAGVTDTQYF.

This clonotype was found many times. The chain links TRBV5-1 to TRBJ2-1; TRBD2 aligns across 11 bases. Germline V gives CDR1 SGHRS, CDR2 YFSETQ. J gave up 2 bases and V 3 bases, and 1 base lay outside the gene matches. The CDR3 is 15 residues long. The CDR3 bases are TGCGCCAGCAGCTCGGGACTAGCGGCCTACAATGAGCAGTTCTTC. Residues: CASSSGLAAYNEQFF.

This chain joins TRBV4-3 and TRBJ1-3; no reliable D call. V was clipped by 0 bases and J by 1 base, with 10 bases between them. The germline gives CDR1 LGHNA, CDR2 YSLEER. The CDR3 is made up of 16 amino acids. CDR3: CASSQDALRSGNTIYF. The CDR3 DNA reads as TGCGCCAGCAGCCAAGATGCGCTGCGGTCTGGAAACACCATATATTTT.

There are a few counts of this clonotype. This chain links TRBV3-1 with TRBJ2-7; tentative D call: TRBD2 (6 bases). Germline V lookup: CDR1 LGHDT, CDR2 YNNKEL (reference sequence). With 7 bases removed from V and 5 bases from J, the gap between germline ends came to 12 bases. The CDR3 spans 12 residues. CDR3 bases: TGTGCCAGCAAGGGAGGAGGAGACGAGCAGTACTTC. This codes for CASKGGGDEQYF.

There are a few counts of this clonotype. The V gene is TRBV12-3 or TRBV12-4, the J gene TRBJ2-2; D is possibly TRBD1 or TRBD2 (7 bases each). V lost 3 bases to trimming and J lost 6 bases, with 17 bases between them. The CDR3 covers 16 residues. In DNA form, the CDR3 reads TGTGCCAGCAGTTTGCGGGGGACAGTATTCCCCGGGGAGCTGTTTTTT. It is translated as CASSLRGTVFPGELFF.

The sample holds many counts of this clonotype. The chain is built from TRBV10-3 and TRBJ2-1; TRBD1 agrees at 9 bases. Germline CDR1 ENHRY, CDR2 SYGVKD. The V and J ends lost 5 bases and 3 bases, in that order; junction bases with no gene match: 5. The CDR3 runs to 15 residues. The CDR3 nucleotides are TGTGCCATCAGTAATCCGGGACAGGGCTACAATGAGCAGTTCTTC. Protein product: CAISNPGQGYNEQFF.